A single sample gave rise to the 25 T cell receptor beta chains below, sequenced in a study of monozygotic twins with inflammatory bowel disease. TCRdb re-called the 5' RACE reads; one entry per CDR3 protein, DNA not given. The listing contains fewer than 200,000 distinct CDR3 sequences. Source material: blood. All receptors come from a human donor with ulcerative colitis or Crohn's disease, or a healthy co-twin of an affected twin (not recorded which).

The chain recombines TRBV6-5 with TRBJ2-5; absent DNA, TCRdb's TRBD2 call cannot be checked. The CDR3 covers 14 residues. Germline lookup yields CDR1 MNHEY and CDR2 SVGAGI. The CDR3 region is CASSYDPRAGDLYF.

The chain is built from TRBV12-3 or TRBV12-4 and TRBJ1-4. The CDR3 length is 13 residues. This CDR3 reads CASKPANFEKLFF.

The V and J genes are TRBV5-5 and TRBJ2-6; TCRdb calls TRBD2, which cannot be checked without DNA. The CDR3 contains 16 residues. Germline V gives CDR1 SGHKS, CDR2 YYEKEE (reference sequence). This CDR3 is CASSLVAGWGANVLTF.

The rearrangement links TRBV7-9 to TRBJ1-1; checking the TCRdb D call of TRBD1 is not possible without DNA. Germline-derived CDR1 and CDR2 are SEHNR and FQNEAQ (reference sequence). The CDR3 extends over 16 amino acids. CDR3 region: CASSIPKTDGGTEAFF. Variable domain in full (rest from reference TRBV7-9 and TRBJ1-1): DTGVSQNPRHKITKRGQNVTFRCDPISEHNRLYWYRQTLGQGPEFLTYFQNEAQLEKSRLLSDRFSAERPKGSFSTLEIQRTEQGDSAMYLCASSIPKTDGGTEAFFGQGTRLTVV.

This rearrangement joins TRBV12-3 or TRBV12-4 to TRBJ2-1; the D call from TCRdb, TRBD1, cannot be confirmed without DNA. The CDR3 is 11 residues long. The CDR3 region is CASSPGDEQFF.

This chain uses TRBV5-4 with TRBJ2-7; TCRdb indicates TRBD1, and absent DNA this call remains unverified. Germline V lookup: CDR1 SGHNT, CDR2 YYREEE (reference sequence). CDR3 length equals 14 residues. CDR3 sequence reads: CASSSTGGNYEQYF. The complete variable domain, with remaining parts taken from reference TRBV5-4 and TRBJ2-7, reads ETGVTQSPTHLIKTRGQQVTLRCSSQSGHNTVSWYQQALGQGPQFIFQYYREEENGRGNFPPRFSGLQFPNYSSELNVNALELDDSALYLCASSSTGGNYEQYFGPGTRLTVT.

The chain carries TRBV19 and TRBJ1-1. Germline assignment: CDR1 LNHDA and CDR2 SQIVND (reference sequence). The CDR3 contains 15 residues. The CDR3 protein is CASRRRGALDTEAFF.

The rearrangement uses TRBV5-6 and TRBJ2-7; the TCRdb call, TRBD1, lacks DNA for checking. Germline V gene lookup returns CDR1 SGHDT and CDR2 YYEEEE. This CDR3 is built from 14 residues. The CDR3 spells CASSLADREHEQYF.

The rearrangement links TRBV24-1 to TRBJ2-7; TCRdb's D gene call, TRBD1, goes unchecked for lack of DNA. CDR3 length: 13 residues. Germline V gene lookup returns CDR1 KGHDR and CDR2 SFDVKD. CDR3 sequence reads: CAILLRDIYEQYF.

V and J are TRBV11-3 and TRBJ2-3; TCRdb selects TRBD2, and the lack of DNA leaves this call unchecked. CDR1 and CDR2 from the germline V gene are SGHNT and YENEEA. CDR3 length equals 16 residues. This CDR3 reads CASSLGTTSGTDTQYF. Supplemented by reference TRBV11-3 and TRBJ2-3, the full variable domain reads EAGVVQSPRYKIIEKKQPVAFWCNPISGHNTLYWYLQNLGQGPELLIRYENEEAVDDSQLPKDRFSAERLKGVDSTLKIQPAELGDSAVYLCASSLGTTSGTDTQYFGPGTRLTVL.

V gene TRBV19 combines with J gene TRBJ1-1. The CDR3 has 15 amino acids. Germline V gene data show CDR1 as LNHDA and CDR2 as SQIVND (reference sequence). The CDR3: CASSIGYHRNTEAFF.

The chain uses TRBV15 and TRBJ1-5; without DNA, the TCRdb call of TRBD1 cannot be checked. The length of the CDR3 is 16 residues. Germline assignment: CDR1 LNHNV and CDR2 YYDKDF (reference sequence). CDR3 loop: CATSARRQGRNQPQHF.

The chain has TRBV12-3 or TRBV12-4 and TRBJ1-4; absent DNA, TCRdb's TRBD1 call cannot be checked. There are 13 residues in the CDR3. CDR3 protein: CASSWGGDEKLFF.

The rearrangement joins TRBV5-4 to TRBJ1-2; TCRdb's D call of TRBD1 is untestable without DNA. The CDR3 is 15 residues long. CDR1 is SGHNT, CDR2 YYREEE, per germline (reference sequence). The CDR3 protein is CASSQRTGQNYGYTF.

The rearrangement links TRBV9 to TRBJ1-2. The CDR3 covers 14 residues. The germline V gene has CDR1 SGDLS and CDR2 YYNGEE. The CDR3 here is CASSVGPTNYGYTF. Full variable domain (outside the CDR3, taken from reference TRBV9 and TRBJ1-2): DSGVTQTPKHLITATGQRVTLRCSPRSGDLSVYWYQQSLDQGLQFLIQYYNGEERAKGNILERFSAQQFPDLHSELNLSSLELGDSALYFCASSVGPTNYGYTFGSGTRLTVV.

The V gene is TRBV6-1, the J gene TRBJ2-3. Germline V gene lookup returns CDR1 MNHNS and CDR2 SASEGT. The CDR3 loop spans 15 amino acids. Here the CDR3 reads CASSEARGYTDTQYF.

V and J are TRBV5-1 and TRBJ1-2; the TCRdb call, TRBD1, lacks DNA for checking. CDR3 size: 17 residues. Germline loops: CDR1 SGHRS, CDR2 YFSETQ. CDR3 in amino acids: CASSTGTGEEIWYGYTF.

The V gene is TRBV5-1, the J gene TRBJ1-6. This CDR3 has 16 residues. CDR1 and CDR2 from the germline V gene are SGHRS and YFSETQ. The CDR3 protein is CASSLKQGPYNSPLHF.

The chain has TRBV6-1 and TRBJ2-3; absent DNA, TCRdb's TRBD1 call cannot be checked. In germline, CDR1 is MNHNS, CDR2 SASEGT. There are 15 residues in the CDR3. The CDR3 region is CASSQQGWGTDTQYF.

The chain employs TRBV2 and TRBJ2-7; TCRdb outputs TRBD1, but without DNA this stays unchecked. CDR1 and CDR2 from the germline V gene are SNHLY and FYNNEI. The CDR3 consists of 15 residues. The CDR3 reads CARSRDGQETYEQYF.

The chain carries TRBV5-6 and TRBJ2-1; lacking DNA, the TRBD1 call made by TCRdb goes unchecked. CDR3 length: 16 amino acids. The germline V gene has CDR1 SGHDT and CDR2 YYEEEE. The CDR3 reads CASSRPMRSSYNEQFF. The full variable domain, its missing parts supplied by reference TRBV5-6 and TRBJ2-1, is DAGVTQSPTHLIKTRGQQVTLRCSPKSGHDTVSWYQQALGQGPQFIFQYYEEEERQRGNFPDRFSGHQFPNYSSELNVNALLLGDSALYLCASSRPMRSSYNEQFFGPGTRLTVL.

The chain is built from TRBV4-1 and TRBJ2-7; checking the TCRdb D call of TRBD1 is not possible without DNA. Germline CDR1 and CDR2: MGHRA and YSYEKL. This CDR3 comprises 15 residues. The CDR3 is CASSPRDTDSYEQYF.

This chain connects TRBV20-1 to TRBJ2-7; TCRdb calls TRBD1, which cannot be checked without DNA. The CDR3 extends over 13 amino acids. CDR1 is DFQATT, CDR2 SNEGSKA, per germline (reference sequence). The CDR3 here is CAPARVLTYEQYF.

The CDR3 sequence is CSARAPLAGGNEQFF. This chain links TRBV20-1 with TRBJ2-1; TCRdb selects TRBD2, and the lack of DNA leaves this call unchecked. This CDR3 spans 15 amino acids. Germline V CDR1 and CDR2: DFQATT, SNEGSKA (reference sequence).

V gene TRBV7-9 combines with J gene TRBJ1-5; the TRBD1 assignment by TCRdb is unverifiable without DNA. CDR1 is SEHNR and CDR2 is FQNEAQ in the germline V gene (reference sequence). The CDR3 is made up of 15 amino acids. This CDR3 reads CASSLTEGANQPQHF. The complete variable domain, with remaining parts taken from reference TRBV7-9 and TRBJ1-5, reads DTGVSQNPRHKITKRGQNVTFRCDPISEHNRLYWYRQTLGQGPEFLTYFQNEAQLEKSRLLSDRFSAERPKGSFSTLEIQRTEQGDSAMYLCASSLTEGANQPQHFGDGTRLSIL.